This T cell receptor beta chain came from a study of blood T cell repertoires in COVID-19. Study overall: Italy, Spain and the United States were the sources of the convalescent and acute COVID-19 samples. PBMCs, B-cell-depleted T cells, or T cells were the source of the cDNA or gDNA that made up the material.

Trimming took off 7 bases at V and 7 bases at J, with 19 bases between the two ends. CDR1 SNHLY and CDR2 FYNNEI come from the germline V gene. This CDR3 spans 14 amino acids. Original data processing: Reference gene primer amplification gave nucleated cell count estimates. The method was immunoSEQ multiplex PCR; TCRdb's version includes in-frame clones alone and lacks a portion of them. Clonal size and the V and J genes are those of that table, whereas D and trimming came from the DNA. The table records roughly 350,000 clones, more than 75% of them present only once. This receptor was obtained from a woman between 18 and 30 years old who had recovered from COVID-19. The chain couples TRBV2 to TRBJ1-2; D unresolved. The specimen was peripheral blood. The CDR3 is CASKPGYLPGGYTF. The CDR3, as DNA: TGTGCCAGCAAGCCAGGTTACTTACCCGGTGGCTACACCTTC.